This T cell receptor beta chain comes out of a study of identical twins. MiXCR, run by TCRdb on the 5' RACE reads, gives a single entry per CDR3 protein. The data contain some 660,000 distinct CDR3 sequences, around 8.3% of them singletons. This CDR3 region has 15 residues. Trimming stripped 4 bases from V and 0 bases from J, with 13 bases between. Germline assignment: CDR1 SGHTA and CDR2 FQGNSA. Healthy Caucasians alone served as donors. This same sample was also part of a study on yellow fever vaccine responses in identical twins. According to that study: Twin vaccine T cell responses reportedly seemed partly convergent, partly personalized.

The chain recombines TRBV7-2 with TRBJ2-7; D ambiguous. The receptor was isolated from a woman younger than 30 in good health. The sequenced sample was PBMCs. The CDR3: CASSSTVPSSYEQYF. CDR3 coding DNA: TGTGCCAGCAGCTCAACAGTCCCCAGCTCCTACGAGCAGTACTTC. The whole variable domain, filled in from reference TRBV7-2 and TRBJ2-7, reads GAGVSQSPSNKVTEKGKDVELRCDPISGHTALYWYRQSLGQGLEFLIYFQGNSAPDKSGLPSDRFSAERTGGSVSTLTIQRTQQEDSAVYLCASSSTVPSSYEQYFGPGTRLTVT.